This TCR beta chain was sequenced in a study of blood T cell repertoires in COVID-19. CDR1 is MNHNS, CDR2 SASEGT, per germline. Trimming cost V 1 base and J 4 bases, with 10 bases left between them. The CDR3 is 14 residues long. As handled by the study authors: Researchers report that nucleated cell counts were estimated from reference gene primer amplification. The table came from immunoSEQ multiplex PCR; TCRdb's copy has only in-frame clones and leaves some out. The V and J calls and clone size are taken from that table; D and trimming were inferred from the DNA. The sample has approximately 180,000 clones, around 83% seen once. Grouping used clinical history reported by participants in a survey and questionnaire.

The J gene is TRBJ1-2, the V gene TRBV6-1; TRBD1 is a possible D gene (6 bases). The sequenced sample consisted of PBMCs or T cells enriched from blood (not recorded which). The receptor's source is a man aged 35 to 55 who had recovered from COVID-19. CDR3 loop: CASSEGGQFYGYTF. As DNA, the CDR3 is TGTGCCAGCAGTGAAGGCGGACAGTTCTATGGCTACACCTTC.